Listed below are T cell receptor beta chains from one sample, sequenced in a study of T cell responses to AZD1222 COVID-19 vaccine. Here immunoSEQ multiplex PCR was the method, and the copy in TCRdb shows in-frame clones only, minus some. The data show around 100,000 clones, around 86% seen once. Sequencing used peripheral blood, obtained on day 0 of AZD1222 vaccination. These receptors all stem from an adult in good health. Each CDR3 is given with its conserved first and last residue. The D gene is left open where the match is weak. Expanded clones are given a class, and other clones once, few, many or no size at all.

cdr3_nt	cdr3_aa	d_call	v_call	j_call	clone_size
TGTGCCAGCAGCCCACGCGAAGTAGGGACTAGCGGGAGGTTGGGGACCAATGAGCAGTTCTTC	CASSPREVGTSGRLGTNEQFF	TRBD2	TRBV9	TRBJ2-1	NA
TGCAGCGCCAGGGGTGGCCTAGCGGGAGTTGGGGAGCTGTTTTTT	CSARGGLAGVGELFF	TRBD2	TRBV29-1	TRBJ2-2	NA
TGTGCCAGTAGTGCACACAGGGGTCGTTTACTACCCTACGAGCAGTACTTC	CASSAHRGRLLPYEQYF	TRBD1	TRBV19	TRBJ2-7	NA
TGTGCCATCAGTGATGAGGCCCTTAGGAGGCAGGGCTACACCTTC	CAISDEALRRQGYTF	NA	TRBV10-3	TRBJ1-2	few
TGTGCCAGCAGCTCCAGGGAATCCTACAATGAGCAGTTCTTC	CASSSRESYNEQFF	NA	TRBV5-5	TRBJ2-1	NA
TGCGCCAGCAGCTTGGAGAGGACAGCGAACACCGGGGAGCTGTTTTTT	CASSLERTANTGELFF	NA	TRBV5-1	TRBJ2-2	NA
TGTGCCAGCAGTGAAGTGGCACTGGGGCGTGAGCAGTTCTTC	CASSEVALGREQFF	NA	TRBV2	TRBJ2-1	once
TGTGCCAGCAGCCACAGGGAAGTAGGACATAATTCACCCCTCCACTTT	CASSHREVGHNSPLHF	NA	TRBV7-8	TRBJ1-6	NA
TGTGCCAGTAGTATCTCGCCGGCCCCAGGCACTGAAGCTTTCTTT	CASSISPAPGTEAFF	NA	TRBV19	TRBJ1-1	NA
TGTGCCAGTAACGACAGGGGGGAGAATGAAAAACTGTTTTTT	CASNDRGENEKLFF	TRBD1	TRBV19	TRBJ1-4	once
TGTGCCAGCTCCATACTAGCGGGGGGAGCGGAGAATGAGCAGTTCTTC	CASSILAGGAENEQFF	TRBD2	TRBV18	TRBJ2-1	NA
TGTGCCAGCAGTTCTCGAGCGGGAGAGTGGAATGAGCAGTTCTTC	CASSSRAGEWNEQFF	TRBD2	TRBV6-5	TRBJ2-1	NA
TGCGCCAGCAGCTCAAGATCAGGAGATGGCTACACCTTC	CASSSRSGDGYTF	NA	TRBV5-1	TRBJ1-2	NA
TGTGCCAGCAGTTACAGGAGGAAGGGTGAAGCTTTCTTT	CASSYRRKGEAFF	NA	TRBV12-3/TRBV12-4	TRBJ1-1	NA
TGTGCCAGCAGCCAAGAGAGGGGAGGGGACACTGAAGCTTTCTTT	CASSQERGGDTEAFF	NA	TRBV4-2	TRBJ1-1	NA
TGTGCCAGCAGCCCCGGCGACTTCGGACACAATGAGCAGTTCTTC	CASSPGDFGHNEQFF	NA	TRBV9	TRBJ2-1	NA
TGTGCCAGCAGCTTATCTGGCAGGGCGGGCAATCAGCCCCAGCATTTT	CASSLSGRAGNQPQHF	NA	TRBV7-2	TRBJ1-5	NA
TGCAGCGTAGGTAGACACGGTGATACGCAGTATTTT	CSVGRHGDTQYF	NA	TRBV29-1	TRBJ2-3	NA
TGTGCCAGCACCTCCGGGACAGGGGGTTTCTCTGGGGCCAACGTCCTGACTTTC	CASTSGTGGFSGANVLTF	TRBD1	TRBV2	TRBJ2-6	NA
TGCGCCAGCAGCGCCACACAGGGGCCGCTGTACTTC	CASSATQGPLYF	TRBD1	TRBV5-1	TRBJ2-7	NA
TGTGCCAGCAGTCTGGGGGTGTCCTACGAGCAGTACTTC	CASSLGVSYEQYF	NA	TRBV6-5	TRBJ2-7	NA
TGCGCCAGCAGCTTGGAGGGAGCGAGGAATACGCAGTATTTT	CASSLEGARNTQYF	NA	TRBV5-1	TRBJ2-3	NA
TGTGCCAGCAGCGTAGTGGGCAGGGGGACGAACACTGAAGCTTTCTTT	CASSVVGRGTNTEAFF	TRBD1	TRBV9	TRBJ1-1	NA
TGTGCCAGTGGTGTGGCGGGGGGCGAAAACACCGGGGAGCTGTTTTTT	CASGVAGGENTGELFF	TRBD2	TRBV19	TRBJ2-2	NA
TGTGCCAGCAGCTTAGCAGGGTTTGAGGAGCAGTACTTC	CASSLAGFEEQYF	NA	TRBV7-6	TRBJ2-7	few
TGTGCCAGCCGAAGTTCGGGACACAATCAGCCCCAGCATTTT	CASRSSGHNQPQHF	NA	TRBV6-5	TRBJ1-5	NA
TGTGCCAGCAGTGACTCGTGGAGGACCAAAAACATTCAGTACTTC	CASSDSWRTKNIQYF	NA	TRBV6-4	TRBJ2-4	NA
TGTGCCAGCAGCTTTGACAGGGAGATTCATGGCTACACCTTC	CASSFDREIHGYTF	TRBD1	TRBV11-3	TRBJ1-2	NA
TGTGCCAGCAGTGCGGACGGAACGTTCTACGAGCAGTACTTC	CASSADGTFYEQYF	NA	TRBV6-2/TRBV6-3	TRBJ2-7	NA
TGTGCCAGCAGCTTAATGGAGAACACTGAAGCTTTCTTT	CASSLMENTEAFF	NA	TRBV7-3	TRBJ1-1	NA
TGTGCCAGCAGCCCAGACAGGGGCCCCCTCTATGGCTACACCTTC	CASSPDRGPLYGYTF	TRBD1	TRBV7-8	TRBJ1-2	medium-sized
TGTGCCAGCTCACCCAGGACATATTACGAGCAGTACTTC	CASSPRTYYEQYF	NA	TRBV18	TRBJ2-7	NA
TGTGCCAGCAGCGTAACAGATTTGAACACTGAAGCTTTCTTT	CASSVTDLNTEAFF	NA	TRBV21-1	TRBJ1-1	NA
TGTGCCAGCAGTGAAGGGGGGCGGAAAAACTATGGCTACACCTTC	CASSEGGRKNYGYTF	NA	TRBV2	TRBJ1-2	few
TGTGCCAGCGGCTCCTGGGGTAATACGCAGTATTTT	CASGSWGNTQYF	NA	TRBV12-3/TRBV12-4	TRBJ2-3	NA
TGTGCCAGCAAAGCCGGGACAGGGCGCTACGAGCAGTACTTC	CASKAGTGRYEQYF	TRBD1	TRBV28	TRBJ2-7	NA
TGTGCCAGCAGCCGAAGGGAATCTGGAAACACCATATATTTT	CASSRRESGNTIYF	NA	TRBV5-4	TRBJ1-3	NA
TGCAGCGCTGGCCGGACAGGGGATTTGACAGATACGCAGTATTTT	CSAGRTGDLTDTQYF	TRBD1	TRBV29-1	TRBJ2-3	NA
TGCGCCAGCAGCCAAAACCGACAGGGTACTAATGAAAAACTGTTTTTT	CASSQNRQGTNEKLFF	TRBD1	TRBV4-3	TRBJ1-4	NA
TGTGCCAGCAGCGTAGGTAGTAGGGGCGTTAACTATGGCTACACCTTC	CASSVGSRGVNYGYTF	NA	TRBV9	TRBJ1-2	NA
TGCGCCAGCAGCTTGGGACTAGCGGGTCTAACCTACAATGAGCAGTTCTTC	CASSLGLAGLTYNEQFF	TRBD2	TRBV5-1	TRBJ2-1	NA
TGTGCCAGCAGTAAACAGGGGGTTGGGGCTGAAGCTTTCTTT	CASSKQGVGAEAFF	TRBD1	TRBV6-5	TRBJ1-1	NA
TGTGCCAGCAGCTTAGCAGGGCTGGTCTCTGGAAACACCATATATTTT	CASSLAGLVSGNTIYF	NA	TRBV7-9	TRBJ1-3	once
TGTGCCAGCAGTTCGTCCGGGACAGGGAGGGCAGATACGCAGTATTTT	CASSSSGTGRADTQYF	TRBD1	TRBV28	TRBJ2-3	NA